This T cell receptor (beta chain) derives from a study of cytomegalovirus exposure and HLA in healthy donors. PCR used 60 Vbeta primers and 13 Jbeta primers. Repertoires were generated with immunoSEQ multiplex PCR, while TCRdb's copy carries only in-frame clones and drops some. Of 35,000 to 45,000 clones in the sample, 70% to 85% are singletons; the top ten hold about 10%. Deletions cut 2 bases from V and 3 bases from J, with 12 bases between. The CDR3 sequence is 14 residues long. Per the germline V gene, CDR1 is SGHKS and CDR2 is YYEKEE (reference sequence). This chain connects TRBV5-5 to TRBJ2-7; possible D gene TRBD2, 6 bases. The receptor's source is a woman under 30 in good health and CMV-seropositive. Sequenced sample: PBMCs. CDR3 DNA sequence: TGTGCCAGCAGCTTTGCGGGACTCAACTACGAGCAGTACTTC. This gives the protein CASSFAGLNYEQYF.